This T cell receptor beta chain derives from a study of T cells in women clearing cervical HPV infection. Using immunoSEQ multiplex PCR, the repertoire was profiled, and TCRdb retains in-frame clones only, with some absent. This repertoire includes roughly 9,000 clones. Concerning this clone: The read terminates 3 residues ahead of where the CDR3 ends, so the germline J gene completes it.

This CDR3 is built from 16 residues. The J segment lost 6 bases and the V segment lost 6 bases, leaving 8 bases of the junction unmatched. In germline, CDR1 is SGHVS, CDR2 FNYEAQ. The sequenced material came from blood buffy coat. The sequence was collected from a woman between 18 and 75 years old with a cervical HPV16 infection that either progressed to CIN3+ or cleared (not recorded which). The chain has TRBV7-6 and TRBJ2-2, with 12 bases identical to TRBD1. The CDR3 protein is CASSFSGTGGSGELFF. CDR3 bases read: TGTGCCAGCAGTTTCTCCGGGACAGGGGGCTCCGGGGAG. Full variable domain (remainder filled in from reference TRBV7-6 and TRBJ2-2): GAGVSQSPRYKVTKRGQDVALRCDPISGHVSLYWYRQALGQGPEFLTYFNYEAQQDKSGLPNDRFSAERPEGSISTLTIQRTEQRDSAMYRCASSFSGTGGSGELFFGEGSRLTVL.